This T cell receptor (beta chain) stems from a study of cytomegalovirus exposure and HLA in healthy donors. This clone was recorded a few times. The target antigen is unknown. Overall study findings and caveats: TCR beta chains numbering some 160 were designated cytomegalovirus-associated.

Germline CDR1 reads MNHEY; CDR2 reads SVGAGI. With 3 bases removed from V and 2 bases from J, the gap between germline ends came to 11 bases. The CDR3 sequence is 15 residues long. Vbeta (60) and Jbeta (13) primers were used in the PCR. Clones were read by immunoSEQ multiplex PCR, and TCRdb kept only the in-frame ones, dropping some. The sample contains 65,000 to 100,000 clones, more than 60% of which appear only once. The rearrangement uses TRBV6-5 and TRBJ1-3; weak D call: TRBD1 (5 bases). The sequence was collected from a man in his forties in good health and CMV-seronegative. Sequencing was performed on PBMCs. The CDR3 loop reads CASSYGGGTGNTIYF. In nucleotides, the CDR3 is TGTGCCAGCAGTTATGGTGGGGGGACTGGAAACACCATATATTTT.